This TCR beta chain was retrieved from a study of T cell responses to AZD1222 COVID-19 vaccine. About the research overall: Second doses that came at about 4 or about 12 weeks were put together. Whole-study findings and limits: Receipt of two AZD1222 doses was followed by a rise in Spike-specific TCR breadth and depth.

This CDR3 contains 13 residues. The junction had 1 base not matched to a gene; V was cut back by 6 bases and J by 0 bases. Germline CDR1 and CDR2: ENHRY and SYGVKD. With respect to this clone: What it recognizes is unknown. Other DNA variants within this sample encode the same CDR3.

The assay was immunoSEQ multiplex PCR, and TCRdb's table has in-frame clones only and misses some. The sample includes about 130,000 clones, around 85% of them seen just once. The source of this sequence is an adult in good health. Sequenced material: peripheral blood, taken on day 0 of AZD1222 vaccination. V and J are TRBV10-3 and TRBJ1-1; 7 bases align to TRBD1. CDR3 nucleotide sequence: TGTGCCATCAGCACAGGGGTGAACACTGAAGCTTTCTTT. It translates to CAISTGVNTEAFF.